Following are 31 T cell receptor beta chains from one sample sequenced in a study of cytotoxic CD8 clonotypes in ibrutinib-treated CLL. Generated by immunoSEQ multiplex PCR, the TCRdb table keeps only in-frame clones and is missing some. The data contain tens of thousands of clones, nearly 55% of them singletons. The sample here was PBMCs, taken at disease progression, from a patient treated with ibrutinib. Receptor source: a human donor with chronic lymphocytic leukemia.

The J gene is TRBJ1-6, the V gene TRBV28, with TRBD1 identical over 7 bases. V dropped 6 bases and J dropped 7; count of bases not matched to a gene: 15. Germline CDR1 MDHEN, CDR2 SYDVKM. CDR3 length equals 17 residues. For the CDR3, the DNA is TGTGCCAGCAGCGAAGCCCGTACAGGGGTTTCGAATTCACCCCTCCACTTT. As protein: CASSEARTGVSNSPLHF.

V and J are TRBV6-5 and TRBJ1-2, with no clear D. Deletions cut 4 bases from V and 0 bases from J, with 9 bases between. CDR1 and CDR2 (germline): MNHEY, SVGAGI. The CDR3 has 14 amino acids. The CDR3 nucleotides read TGTGCCAGCAGTTCCACCGCAACTAACTATGGCTACACCTTC. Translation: CASSSTATNYGYTF.

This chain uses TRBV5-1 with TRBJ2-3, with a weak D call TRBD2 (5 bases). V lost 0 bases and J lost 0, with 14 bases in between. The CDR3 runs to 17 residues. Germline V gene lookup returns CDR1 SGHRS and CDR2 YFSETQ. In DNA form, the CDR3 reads TGCGCCAGCAGCTTGGCCGGGCGGAGGACTAGCACAGATACGCAGTATTTT. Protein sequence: CASSLAGRRTSTDTQYF.

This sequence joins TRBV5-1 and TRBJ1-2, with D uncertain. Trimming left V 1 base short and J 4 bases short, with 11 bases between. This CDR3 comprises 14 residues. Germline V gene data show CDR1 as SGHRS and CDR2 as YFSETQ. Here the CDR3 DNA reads TGCGCCAGCAGCTTGTCAGGTAGCATCTATGGCTACACCTTC. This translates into CASSLSGSIYGYTF.

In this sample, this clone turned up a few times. The CDR3 here is CASSLTRQMGYGYTF. CDR3 nucleotides: TGTGCCAGCAGTTTAACGAGACAGATGGGCTATGGCTACACCTTC. J is TRBJ1-2 and V is TRBV27; weak D call: TRBD1 (5 bases). Per the germline V gene, CDR1 is MNHEY and CDR2 is SMNVEV (reference sequence). The CDR3 consists of 15 residues. V was cut by 2 bases and J by 4 bases, with 14 bases left in between.

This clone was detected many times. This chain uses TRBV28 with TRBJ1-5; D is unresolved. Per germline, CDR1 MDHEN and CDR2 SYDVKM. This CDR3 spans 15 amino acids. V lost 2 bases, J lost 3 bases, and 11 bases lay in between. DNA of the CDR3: TGTGCCAGCAGTTTAGGTGTGGGTTTCAATCAGCCCCAGCATTTT. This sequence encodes CASSLGVGFNQPQHF.

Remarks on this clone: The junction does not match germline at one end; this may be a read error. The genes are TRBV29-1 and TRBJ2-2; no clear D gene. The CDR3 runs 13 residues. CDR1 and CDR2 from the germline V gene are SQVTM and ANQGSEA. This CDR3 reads CSVEKGNPGELFF. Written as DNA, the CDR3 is TGCAGCGTTGAAAAAGGGAACCCCGGGGAGCTGTTTTTT.

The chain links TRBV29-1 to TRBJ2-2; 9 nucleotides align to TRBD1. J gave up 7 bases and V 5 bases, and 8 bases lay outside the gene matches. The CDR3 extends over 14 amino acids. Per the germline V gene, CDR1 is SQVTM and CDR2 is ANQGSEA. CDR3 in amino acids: CSVTGGRGIGELFF. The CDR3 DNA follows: TGCAGCGTTACAGGGGGCCGAGGTATCGGGGAGCTGTTTTTT.

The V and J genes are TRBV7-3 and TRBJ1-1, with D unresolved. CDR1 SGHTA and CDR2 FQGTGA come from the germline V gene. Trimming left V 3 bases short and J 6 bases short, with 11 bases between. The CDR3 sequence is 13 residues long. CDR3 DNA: TGTGCCAGCAGCTTGGGTACCCGCGCTGAAGCTTTCTTT. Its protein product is CASSLGTRAEAFF.

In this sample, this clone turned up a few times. CDR3 sequence reads: CAISGVGAEGEQYF. The CDR3 coding sequence is TGTGCCATCAGCGGCGTGGGGGCCGAGGGCGAGCAGTACTTC. The rearrangement joins TRBV10-3 to TRBJ2-7; TRBD1 is a possible D gene (6 bases). The V gene's germline CDR1 is ENHRY and CDR2 SYGVKD. The V end lost 6 bases, the J end lost 6 bases, and 18 bases lay between the germline ends. The CDR3 covers 14 residues.

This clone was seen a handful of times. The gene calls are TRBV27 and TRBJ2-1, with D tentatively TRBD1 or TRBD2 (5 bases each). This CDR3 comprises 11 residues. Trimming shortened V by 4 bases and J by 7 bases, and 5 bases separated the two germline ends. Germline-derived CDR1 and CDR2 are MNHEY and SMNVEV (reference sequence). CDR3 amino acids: CASSWGNEQFF. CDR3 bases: TGTGCCAGCAGTTGGGGGAATGAGCAGTTCTTC.

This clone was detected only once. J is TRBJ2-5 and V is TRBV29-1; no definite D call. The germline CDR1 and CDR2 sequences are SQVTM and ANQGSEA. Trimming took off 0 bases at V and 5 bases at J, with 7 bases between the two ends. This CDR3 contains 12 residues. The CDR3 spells CSVEEGSETQYF. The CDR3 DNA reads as TGCAGCGTTGAAGAAGGGTCCGAGACCCAGTACTTC.

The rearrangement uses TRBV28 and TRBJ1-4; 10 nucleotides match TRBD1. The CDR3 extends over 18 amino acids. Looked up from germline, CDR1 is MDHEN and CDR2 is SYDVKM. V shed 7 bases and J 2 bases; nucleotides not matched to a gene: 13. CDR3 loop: CASKTRDRGLGTNEKLFF. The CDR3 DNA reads TGTGCCAGCAAGACCCGGGACAGGGGATTAGGGACTAATGAAAAACTGTTTTTT.

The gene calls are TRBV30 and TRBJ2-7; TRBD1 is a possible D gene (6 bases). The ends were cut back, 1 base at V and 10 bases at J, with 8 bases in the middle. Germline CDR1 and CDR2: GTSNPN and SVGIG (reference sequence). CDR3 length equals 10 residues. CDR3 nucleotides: TGTGCCTGGAGTGGACAGGTTCAGTACTTC. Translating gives CAWSGQVQYF.

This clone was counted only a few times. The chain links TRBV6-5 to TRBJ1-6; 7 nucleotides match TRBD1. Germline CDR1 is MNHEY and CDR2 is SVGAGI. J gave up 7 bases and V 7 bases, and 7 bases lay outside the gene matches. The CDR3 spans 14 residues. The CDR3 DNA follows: TGTGCCAGCACCAGGGACAGAATCAATTCACCCCTCCACTTT. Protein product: CASTRDRINSPLHF.

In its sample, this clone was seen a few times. This CDR3 reads CASTSLPQLGYTF. The CDR3, as DNA: TGTGCCAGCACCTCACTGCCCCAACTAGGCTACACCTTC. The chain employs TRBV28 and TRBJ1-2, with D unclear. The V gene's germline CDR1 is MDHEN and CDR2 SYDVKM. The ends were cut back, 7 bases at V and 8 bases at J, with 17 bases in the middle. The CDR3 extends over 13 amino acids.

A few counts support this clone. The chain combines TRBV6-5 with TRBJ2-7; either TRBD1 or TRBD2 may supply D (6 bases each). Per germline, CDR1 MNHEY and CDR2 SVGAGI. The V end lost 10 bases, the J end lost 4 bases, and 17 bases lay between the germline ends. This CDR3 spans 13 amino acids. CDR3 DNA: TGTGCCAACTGCCTCGGAGGGGGGTACGAGCAGTACTTC. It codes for CANCLGGGYEQYF.

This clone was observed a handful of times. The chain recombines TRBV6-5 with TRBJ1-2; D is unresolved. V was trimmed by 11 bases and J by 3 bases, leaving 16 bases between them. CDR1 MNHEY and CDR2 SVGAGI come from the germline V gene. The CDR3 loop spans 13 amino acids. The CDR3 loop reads CAAAPHRDYGYTF. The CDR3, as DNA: TGTGCCGCGGCCCCCCATCGGGACTATGGCTACACCTTC.

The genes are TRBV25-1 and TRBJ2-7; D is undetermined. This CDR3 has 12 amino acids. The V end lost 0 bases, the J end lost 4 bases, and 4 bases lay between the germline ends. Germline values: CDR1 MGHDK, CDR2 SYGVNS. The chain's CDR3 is CASSEYGYEQYF. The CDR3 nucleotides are TGTGCCAGCAGTGAATACGGGTACGAGCAGTACTTC.

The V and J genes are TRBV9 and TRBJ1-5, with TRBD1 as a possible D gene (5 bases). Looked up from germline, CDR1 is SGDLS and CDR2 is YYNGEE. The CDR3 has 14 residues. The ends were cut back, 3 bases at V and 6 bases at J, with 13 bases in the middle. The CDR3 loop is CASSDTGAAQPQHF. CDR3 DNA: TGTGCCAGCAGCGACACAGGAGCAGCTCAGCCCCAGCATTTT.

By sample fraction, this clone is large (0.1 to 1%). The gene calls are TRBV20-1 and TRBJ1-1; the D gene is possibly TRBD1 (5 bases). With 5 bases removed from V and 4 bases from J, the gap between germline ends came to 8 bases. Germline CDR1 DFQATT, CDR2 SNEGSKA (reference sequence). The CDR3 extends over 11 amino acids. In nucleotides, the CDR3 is TGCAGTGCTCTAAGGGGCACTGAAGCTTTCTTT. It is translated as CSALRGTEAFF.

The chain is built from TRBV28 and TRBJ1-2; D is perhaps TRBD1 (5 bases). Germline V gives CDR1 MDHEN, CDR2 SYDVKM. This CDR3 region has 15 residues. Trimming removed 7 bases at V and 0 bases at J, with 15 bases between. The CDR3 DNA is TGTGCCAGCAAATTCCAGGGTTCACCTAACTATGGCTACACCTTC. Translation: CASKFQGSPNYGYTF.

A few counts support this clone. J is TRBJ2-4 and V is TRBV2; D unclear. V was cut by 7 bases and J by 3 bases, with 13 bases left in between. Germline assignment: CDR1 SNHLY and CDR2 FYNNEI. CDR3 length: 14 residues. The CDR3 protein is CASNLAGVKNIQYF. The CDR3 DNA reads TGTGCCAGCAACCTTGCCGGTGTCAAAAACATTCAGTACTTC.

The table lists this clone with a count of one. The CDR3: CASSRQGTEQFF. The CDR3 DNA reads TGTGCCAGCAGCCGACAGGGTACTGAGCAGTTCTTC. This sequence joins TRBV14 and TRBJ2-1, with 7 bases that match TRBD1. The CDR3 runs 12 residues. Germline V gene sequence: CDR1 SGHDN, CDR2 FVKESK. J gave up 9 bases and V 4 bases, and 3 bases lay outside the gene matches.

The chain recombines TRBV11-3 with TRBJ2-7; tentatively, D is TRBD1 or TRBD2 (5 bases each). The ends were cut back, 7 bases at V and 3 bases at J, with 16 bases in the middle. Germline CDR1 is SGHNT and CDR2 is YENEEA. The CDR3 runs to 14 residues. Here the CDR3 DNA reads TGTGCCAGCACAGACACGGCAGGGAGCTACGAGCAGTACTTC. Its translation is CASTDTAGSYEQYF. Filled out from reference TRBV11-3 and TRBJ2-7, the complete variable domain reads EAGVVQSPRYKIIEKKQPVAFWCNPISGHNTLYWYLQNLGQGPELLIRYENEEAVDDSQLPKDRFSAERLKGVDSTLKIQPAELGDSAVYLCASTDTAGSYEQYFGPGTRLTVT.

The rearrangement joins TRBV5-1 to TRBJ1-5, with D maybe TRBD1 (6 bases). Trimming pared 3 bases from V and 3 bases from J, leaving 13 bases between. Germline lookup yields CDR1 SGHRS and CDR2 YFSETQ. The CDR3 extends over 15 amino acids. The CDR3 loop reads CASSSSGQTNQPQHF. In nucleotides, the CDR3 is TGCGCCAGCAGCTCCTCTGGACAGACCAATCAGCCCCAGCATTTT.

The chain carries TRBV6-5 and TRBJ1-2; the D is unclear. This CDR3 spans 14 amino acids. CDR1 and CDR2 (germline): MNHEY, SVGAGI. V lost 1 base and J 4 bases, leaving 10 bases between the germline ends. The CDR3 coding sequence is TGTGCCAGCAGTTACTTACAGTTTCCCTATGGCTACACCTTC. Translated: CASSYLQFPYGYTF.

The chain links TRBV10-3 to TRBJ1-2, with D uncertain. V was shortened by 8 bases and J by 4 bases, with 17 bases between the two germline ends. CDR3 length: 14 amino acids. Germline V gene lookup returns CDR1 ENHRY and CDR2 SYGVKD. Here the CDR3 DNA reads TGTGCCATCCCGTTGGGTGACGGAACCTATGGCTACACCTTC. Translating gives CAIPLGDGTYGYTF.

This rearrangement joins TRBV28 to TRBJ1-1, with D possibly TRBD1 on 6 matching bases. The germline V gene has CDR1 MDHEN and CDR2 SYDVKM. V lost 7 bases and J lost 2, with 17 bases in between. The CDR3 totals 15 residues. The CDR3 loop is CASKGRGGYNTEAFF. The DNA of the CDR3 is TGTGCCAGCAAGGGCAGGGGTGGGTACAACACTGAAGCTTTCTTT.

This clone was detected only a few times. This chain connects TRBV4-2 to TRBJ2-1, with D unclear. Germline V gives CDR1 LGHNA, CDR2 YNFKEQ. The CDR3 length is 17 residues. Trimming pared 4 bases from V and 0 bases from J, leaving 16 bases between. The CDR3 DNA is TGTGCCAGCAGCCCCTTCCAGGCGTTTAGCTCCTACAATGAGCAGTTCTTC. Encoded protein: CASSPFQAFSSYNEQFF.

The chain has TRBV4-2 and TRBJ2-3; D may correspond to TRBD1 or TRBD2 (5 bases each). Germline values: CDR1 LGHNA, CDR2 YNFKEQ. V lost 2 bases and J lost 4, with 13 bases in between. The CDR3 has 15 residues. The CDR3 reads CASSQKARGADTQYF. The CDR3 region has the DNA TGTGCCAGCAGCCAAAAGGCTAGAGGGGCAGATACGCAGTATTTT.